The 27 T cell receptor beta chains presented below share a single source sample, sequenced in a study of T cell changes during pregnancy in multiple sclerosis. Some clones are missing from TCRdb's copy, which holds only in-frame ones; the method was immunoSEQ multiplex PCR. This sample has about 59,000 clones; 80% to 95% occur once, and the top ten carry 5% to 7.5%. The sample here was peripheral blood, taken in the third trimester of pregnancy. The receptors derive from a female donor in good health, enrolled as a control in a pregnancy study.

This chain uses TRBV5-1 with TRBJ1-2, with D possibly TRBD1 on 5 matching bases. Germline CDR1 and CDR2: SGHRS and YFSETQ. The CDR3 is 12 residues long. V lost 1 base and J 7 bases, leaving 8 bases between the germline ends. CDR3 region: CASSLTRVGYTF. DNA for the CDR3: TGCGCCAGCAGCTTGACCAGGGTTGGCTACACCTTC.

The rearrangement uses TRBV12-5 and TRBJ2-5; 7 bases map to TRBD1. The CDR3 is 14 residues long. V was pared by 5 bases and J by 0 bases, with 3 bases of the junction left unmatched. The germline V gene has CDR1 LGHNT and CDR2 FRNRAP. CDR3 in amino acids: CASGVGQYQETQYF. CDR3 DNA: TGTGCTAGTGGTGTGGGACAGTACCAAGAGACCCAGTACTTC.

The chain is built from TRBV7-2 and TRBJ1-2; a weak D match, TRBD1 (5 bases). The CDR3 covers 13 residues. V lost 3 bases and J lost 8, with 13 bases in between. Germline assignment: CDR1 SGHTA and CDR2 FQGNSA. The CDR3 loop reads CASSLQGYRGYTF. The CDR3 region has the DNA TGTGCCAGCAGCTTGCAGGGATACCGGGGCTACACCTTC.

The rearrangement joins TRBV6-4 to TRBJ2-2; 11 nucleotides agree with TRBD1. Trimming took 6 bases from V and 7 from J; bases not matched to a gene: 4. This CDR3 has 14 amino acids. Germline CDR1 reads MRHNA; CDR2 reads SNTAGT. The chain's CDR3 is CASRGQGAVGELFF. The CDR3 nucleotides read TGTGCCAGCAGAGGACAGGGGGCAGTCGGGGAGCTGTTTTTT.

This clone was observed once. The rearrangement joins TRBV6-6 to TRBJ1-6; 7 bases are a match to TRBD1. The ends lost 2 bases at V and 7 bases at J; junction bases unmatched: 5. This CDR3 has 15 amino acids. The germline gives CDR1 MNHNY, CDR2 SVGAGI (reference sequence). Here the CDR3 reads CASSYRTGENSPLHF. The CDR3 nucleotides read TGTGCCAGCAGTTACCGCACAGGGGAGAATTCACCCCTCCACTTT.

The J gene is TRBJ1-2, the V gene TRBV30, with a tentative D call TRBD1 (5 bases). The CDR3 is made up of 15 amino acids. Trimming took 4 bases from V and 0 from J, leaving 15 bases between them. Germline V gives CDR1 GTSNPN, CDR2 SVGIG (reference sequence). The CDR3 sequence is CAWTGTISANYGYTF. CDR3 coding DNA: TGTGCCTGGACCGGGACTATATCAGCTAACTATGGCTACACCTTC.

The V call is TRBV20-1, the J call TRBJ2-3, with D hard to call. The V end was cut by 1 base, the J end by 5 bases, with 4 bases between. The length of the CDR3 is 11 residues. Per the germline V gene, CDR1 is DFQATT and CDR2 is SNEGSKA (reference sequence). The CDR3 sequence: CSARVGDTQYF. In nucleotides, the CDR3 is TGCAGTGCTAGAGTCGGAGATACGCAGTATTTT.

The chain combines TRBV6-5 with TRBJ1-2; D gene uncertain. This CDR3 spans 14 amino acids. Deletions cut 2 bases from V and 6 bases from J, with 13 bases between. CDR1 and CDR2 from the germline V gene are MNHEY and SVGAGI. This chain's CDR3 is CASSYAAHHNGYTF. CDR3 nucleotides: TGTGCCAGCAGTTACGCGGCACACCATAATGGCTACACCTTC.

This chain uses TRBV4-3 with TRBJ2-1; 12 bases align to TRBD2. V lost 0 bases and J lost 7; bases outside the gene matches: 7. Germline values: CDR1 LGHNA, CDR2 YSLEER. This CDR3 region has 17 residues. CDR3: CASSQDPTSGGRNEQFF. As DNA, the CDR3 is TGCGCCAGCAGCCAAGATCCAACTAGCGGGGGGAGAAATGAGCAGTTCTTC.

This rearrangement joins TRBV6-5 to TRBJ1-6; D call uncertain. There are 15 residues in the CDR3. Germline assignment: CDR1 MNHEY and CDR2 SVGAGI. Between the trimmed V and J ends, which lost 3 bases and 9 bases, there was a span of 15 bases. DNA of the CDR3: TGTGCCAGCAGTTATTCGCGGGGTATTGCTTCACCCCTCCACTTT. Its protein is CASSYSRGIASPLHF.

V is TRBV25-1 and J is TRBJ2-1, with D possibly TRBD1 on 6 matching bases. Looked up from germline, CDR1 is MGHDK and CDR2 is SYGVNS. V lost 3 bases, J lost 4 bases, and 13 bases lay in between. The CDR3 extends over 15 amino acids. The CDR3 sequence is CASSETGVLYNEQFF. The CDR3 nucleotides read TGTGCCAGCAGTGAGACAGGCGTATTGTACAATGAGCAGTTCTTC.

Regarding this clone: The junction and the germline gene differ at one end; a read error may be behind it. J is TRBJ2-2 and V is TRBV7-7; 8 bases align to TRBD1. Per the germline V gene, CDR1 is SSHAT and CDR2 is FNYEAQ (reference sequence). The length of the CDR3 is 14 residues. The CDR3 nucleotides are TGTGCTAGCAGCTTTGGACAGGGCAGCGGGGAGCTGTTTTTT. Its translation: CASSFGQGSGELFF.

The genes are TRBV6-5 and TRBJ1-2; weak D call: TRBD1 (5 bases). V was cut by 7 bases and J by 0 bases, with 9 bases left in between. The CDR3 extends over 13 amino acids. The germline CDR1 and CDR2 sequences are MNHEY and SVGAGI. The CDR3 bases are TGTGCCAGCATGGGGCACACTAACTATGGCTACACCTTC. It codes for CASMGHTNYGYTF.

The sample holds a few counts of this clone. V is TRBV10-3 and J is TRBJ1-1, with 9 bases lining up with TRBD1. Germline CDR1 is ENHRY and CDR2 is SYGVKD. The V segment lost 0 bases and the J segment 1 base; nucleotides outside the gene matches: 6. The CDR3 sequence is 17 residues long. The CDR3 loop reads CAISESMKDRGNTEAFF. In nucleotides, the CDR3 is TGTGCCATCAGTGAGTCGATGAAGGACAGGGGGAACACTGAAGCTTTCTTT.

The V and J genes are TRBV6-1 and TRBJ1-1, with 9 bases fitting TRBD1. Germline V gene data show CDR1 as MNHNS and CDR2 as SASEGT. J was trimmed by 0 bases and V by 6 bases; bases with no gene match: 5. This CDR3 has 15 amino acids. CDR3 loop: CASSETGGMNTEAFF. CDR3 sequence (DNA): TGTGCCAGCAGCGAGACAGGGGGAATGAACACTGAAGCTTTCTTT.

This chain connects TRBV4-1 to TRBJ2-2, with a weak D call TRBD2 (6 bases). Trimming shortened V by 4 bases and J by 6 bases, and 6 bases separated the two germline ends. This CDR3 is built from 12 residues. From germline, CDR1 is MGHRA and CDR2 YSYEKL. DNA of the CDR3: TGCGCCAGCAGCCCGGGGGCCGGGGAGCTGTTTTTT. It codes for CASSPGAGELFF.

The chain carries TRBV27 and TRBJ1-1, with D unclear. Trimming cost V 2 bases and J 3 bases, with 7 bases left between them. CDR1 is MNHEY, CDR2 SMNVEV, per germline (reference sequence). CDR3 length equals 13 residues. CDR3 sequence (DNA): TGTGCCAGCAGTTTAGGCCCCTACACTGAAGCTTTCTTT. Translation: CASSLGPYTEAFF.

This clone has only a few counts. The chain links TRBV23-1 to TRBJ1-1; 7 positions match TRBD1. TRBV23-1 is marked as an open reading frame, function uncertain. The CDR3 sequence is 15 residues long. Trimming removed 6 bases from V and 7 bases from J; junction bases left unmatched: 14. The CDR3: CASRKKGAPPSEAFF. CDR3 nucleotides: TGCGCCAGCAGAAAAAAGGGGGCGCCGCCGAGTGAAGCTTTCTTT.

This rearrangement joins TRBV7-8 to TRBJ1-1; D is possibly TRBD1 (5 bases). The CDR3 contains 14 residues. Trimming pared 5 bases from V and 4 bases from J, leaving 14 bases between. CDR1 is SGHVS and CDR2 is FQNEAQ in the germline V gene. The CDR3 region has the DNA TGTGCCAGCAGCCTCAGGGAGGCGGGCACTGAAGCTTTCTTT. Amino acid sequence: CASSLREAGTEAFF.

This rearrangement joins TRBV18 to TRBJ2-7; 7 positions match TRBD1. This CDR3 region has 15 residues. With 0 bases clipped from V and 0 bases from J, the junction kept 2 bases outside the gene matches. Germline V gene sequence: CDR1 KGHSH, CDR2 LQKENI. CDR3 sequence (DNA): TGTGCCAGCTCACCACCGGGGACAGTCTCCTACGAGCAGTACTTC. This gives the protein CASSPPGTVSYEQYF.

The rearrangement joins TRBV19 to TRBJ2-3; TRBD2 agrees at 10 bases. Germline V gives CDR1 LNHDA, CDR2 SQIVND (reference sequence). J lost 0 bases, V lost 7 bases, and 7 bases had no gene match. There are 16 residues in the CDR3. The CDR3 region is CASTDRTSGSTDTQYF. CDR3 in DNA: TGTGCCAGTACCGACAGGACTAGCGGAAGCACAGATACGCAGTATTTT.

V gene TRBV19 combines with J gene TRBJ2-2; 7 nucleotides line up with TRBD2. The J segment lost 8 bases and the V segment lost 4 bases, leaving 4 bases of the junction unmatched. CDR1 is LNHDA, CDR2 SQIVND, per germline (reference sequence). The CDR3 has 13 amino acids. The DNA for the CDR3 is TGTGCCAGTAGTACATCTAGCGGAGGGGAGCTGTTTTTT. Its protein product is CASSTSSGGELFF.

This chain uses TRBV10-1 with TRBJ1-1, with 9 bases fitting TRBD1. The CDR3 contains 16 residues. The germline gives CDR1 WNHNN, CDR2 SYGVQD (reference sequence). Trimming cost V 3 bases and J 1 base; bases outside gene matches: 6. For the CDR3, the DNA is TGCGCCAGCAGTGATTGGACAGGGGAAAAGAACACTGAAGCTTTCTTT. This encodes CASSDWTGEKNTEAFF.

In its sample, this clone was seen once. The V call is TRBV29-1, the J call TRBJ2-7, with 8 bases fitting TRBD1. The CDR3 is 15 residues long. Germline V gene sequence: CDR1 SQVTM, CDR2 ANQGSEA. Germline trimming cut 7 bases from V and 5 bases from J; bases unmatched to any gene: 16. The CDR3 reads CSAARVAGGIDEQYF. For the CDR3, the DNA is TGCAGCGCCGCGCGGGTGGCAGGGGGCATCGACGAGCAGTACTTC.

The chain carries TRBV7-9 and TRBJ1-1, with D unclear. Between the trimmed V and J ends, which lost 2 bases and 8 bases, there was a span of 9 bases. Per the germline V gene, CDR1 is SEHNR and CDR2 is FQNEAQ (reference sequence). The CDR3 contains 12 residues. The CDR3 DNA reads TGTGCCAGCAGCTTAAATGGCCCCGAAGCTTTCTTT. It translates to CASSLNGPEAFF.

The chain has TRBV6-1 and TRBJ2-7; the D gene is possibly TRBD2 (7 bases). Deletions cut 6 bases from V and 4 bases from J, with 16 bases between. The CDR3 is made up of 14 amino acids. CDR1 is MNHNS, CDR2 SASEGT, per germline. The CDR3 is CASRVGGGLYEQYF. In DNA form, the CDR3 reads TGTGCCAGCAGAGTGGGAGGGGGTTTGTACGAGCAGTACTTC.

The rearrangement links TRBV7-9 to TRBJ2-7; 13 bases are shared with TRBD2. This CDR3 comprises 15 residues. After removal of 5 bases from V and 5 bases from J, the junction contained 6 bases not matched to a gene. Germline V gives CDR1 SEHNR, CDR2 FQNEAQ (reference sequence). CDR3 bases: TGTGCCAGCAGCCGCGGACTAGCGGGAGAGAACGAGCAGTACTTC. This codes for CASSRGLAGENEQYF.